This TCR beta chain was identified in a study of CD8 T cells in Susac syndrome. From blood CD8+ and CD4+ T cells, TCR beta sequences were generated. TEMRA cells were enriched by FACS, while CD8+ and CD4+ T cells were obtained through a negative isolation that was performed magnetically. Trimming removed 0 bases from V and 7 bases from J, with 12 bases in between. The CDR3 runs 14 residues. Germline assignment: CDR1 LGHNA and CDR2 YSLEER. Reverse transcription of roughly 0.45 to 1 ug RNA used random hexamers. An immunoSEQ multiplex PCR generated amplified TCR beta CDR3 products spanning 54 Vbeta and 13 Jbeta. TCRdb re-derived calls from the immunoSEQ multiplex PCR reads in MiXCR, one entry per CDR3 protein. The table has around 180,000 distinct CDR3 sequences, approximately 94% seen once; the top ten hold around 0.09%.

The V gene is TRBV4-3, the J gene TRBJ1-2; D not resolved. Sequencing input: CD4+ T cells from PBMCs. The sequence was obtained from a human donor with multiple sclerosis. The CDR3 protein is CASSQDQTPGGYTF. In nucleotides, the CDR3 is TGCGCCAGCAGCCAAGATCAGACCCCGGGTGGCTACACCTTC.